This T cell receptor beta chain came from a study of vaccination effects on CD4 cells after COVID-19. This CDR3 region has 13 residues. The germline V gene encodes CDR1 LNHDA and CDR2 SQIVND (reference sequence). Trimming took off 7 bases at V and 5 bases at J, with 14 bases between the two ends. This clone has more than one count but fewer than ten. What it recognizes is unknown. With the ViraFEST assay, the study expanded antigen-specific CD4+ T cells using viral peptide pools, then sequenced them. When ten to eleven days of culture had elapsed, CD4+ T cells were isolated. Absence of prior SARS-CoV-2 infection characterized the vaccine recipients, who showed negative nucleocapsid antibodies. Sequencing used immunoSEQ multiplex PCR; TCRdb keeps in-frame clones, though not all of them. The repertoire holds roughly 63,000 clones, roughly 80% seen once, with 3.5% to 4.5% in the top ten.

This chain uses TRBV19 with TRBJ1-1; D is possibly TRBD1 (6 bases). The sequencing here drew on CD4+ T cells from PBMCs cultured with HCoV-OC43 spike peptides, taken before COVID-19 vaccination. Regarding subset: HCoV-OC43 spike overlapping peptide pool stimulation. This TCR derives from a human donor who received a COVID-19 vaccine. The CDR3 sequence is CASTRGGGTEAFF. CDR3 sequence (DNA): TGTGCCAGTACTCGGGGAGGGGGGACTGAAGCTTTCTTT.